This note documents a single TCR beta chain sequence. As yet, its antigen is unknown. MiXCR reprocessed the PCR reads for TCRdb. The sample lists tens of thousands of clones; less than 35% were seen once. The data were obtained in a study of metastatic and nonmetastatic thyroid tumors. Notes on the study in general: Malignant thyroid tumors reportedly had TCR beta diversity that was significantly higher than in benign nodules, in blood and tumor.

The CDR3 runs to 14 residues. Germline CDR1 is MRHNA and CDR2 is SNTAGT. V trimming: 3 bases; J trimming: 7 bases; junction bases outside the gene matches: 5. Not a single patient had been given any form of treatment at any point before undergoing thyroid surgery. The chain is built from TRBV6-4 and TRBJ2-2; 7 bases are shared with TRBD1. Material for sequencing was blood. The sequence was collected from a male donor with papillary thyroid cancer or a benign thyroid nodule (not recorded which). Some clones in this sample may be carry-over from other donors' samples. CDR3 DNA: TGTGCCAGCAGTGATGAGGGGGCTGGCGGGGAGCTGTTTTTT. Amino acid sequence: CASSDEGAGGELFF.